These 4 T cell receptor beta chains were all obtained from the same sample, sequenced in a study of blood T cell repertoires in COVID-19. Some clones are missing from TCRdb's copy, which holds only in-frame ones; the method was immunoSEQ multiplex PCR. The sample shows a few hundred thousand clones, roughly 80% of them seen only once. The sequencing input was peripheral blood. Source of these receptors: a human donor with acute or convalescent COVID-19. The donor label of this sample is uncertain.

V is TRBV6-5 and J is TRBJ1-1; the match to TRBD1 covers 10 bases. Germline V gene sequence: CDR1 MNHEY, CDR2 SVGAGI. This CDR3 is 15 amino acids long. Trimming cost V 4 bases and J 5 bases; bases outside gene matches: 7. CDR3 in amino acids: CASSWGGQGRTEAFF. CDR3 in DNA: TGTGCCAGCAGTTGGGGGGGACAGGGGCGAACTGAAGCTTTCTTT.

The rearrangement joins TRBV7-9 to TRBJ1-2, with 7 nucleotides matching TRBD1. Germline V gene sequence: CDR1 SEHNR, CDR2 FQNEAQ (reference sequence). The CDR3 runs to 14 residues. The trim removed 5 bases at V and 4 bases at J, leaving 7 bases unmatched. Written as DNA, the CDR3 is TGTGCCAGCAGCCCCAGGGGGGTGCCCTATGGCTACACCTTC. It codes for CASSPRGVPYGYTF. Combining the CDR3 with reference TRBV7-9 and TRBJ1-2 gives the whole variable domain DTGVSQNPRHKITKRGQNVTFRCDPISEHNRLYWYRQTLGQGPEFLTYFQNEAQLEKSRLLSDRFSAERPKGSFSTLEIQRTEQGDSAMYLCASSPRGVPYGYTFGSGTRLTVV.

The chain joins TRBV4-1 to TRBJ1-1, with TRBD1 matching over 9 bases. With 4 bases clipped from V and 7 bases from J, the junction kept 16 bases outside the gene matches. Germline CDR1 reads MGHRA; CDR2 reads YSYEKL. The CDR3 consists of 17 residues. The CDR3 DNA sequence: TGCGCCAGCAGCCTCGACCGTGGACAGGGGATGTATGATGAAGCTTTCTTT. Its translation is CASSLDRGQGMYDEAFF.

This clone was recorded once. J is TRBJ1-1 and V is TRBV18, with D unresolved. CDR1 and CDR2 from the germline V gene are KGHSH and LQKENI. V lost 8 bases, J lost 5 bases, and 12 bases lay in between. CDR3 length: 12 residues. Written as DNA, the CDR3 is TGTGCCAGCGCTGCCCGACAAACTGAAGCTTTCTTT. Translation gives CASAARQTEAFF.